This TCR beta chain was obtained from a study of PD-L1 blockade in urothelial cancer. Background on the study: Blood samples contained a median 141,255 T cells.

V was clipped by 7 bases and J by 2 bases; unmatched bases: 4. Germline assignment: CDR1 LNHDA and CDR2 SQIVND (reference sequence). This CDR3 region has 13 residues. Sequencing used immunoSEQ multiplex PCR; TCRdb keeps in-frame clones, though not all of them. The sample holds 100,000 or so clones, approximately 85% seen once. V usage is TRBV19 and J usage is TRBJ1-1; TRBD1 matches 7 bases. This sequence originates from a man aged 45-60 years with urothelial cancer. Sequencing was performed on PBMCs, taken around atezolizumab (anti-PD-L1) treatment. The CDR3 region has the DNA TGTGCCAGTATTGGGACAGAAAACACTGAAGCTTTCTTT. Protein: CASIGTENTEAFF.